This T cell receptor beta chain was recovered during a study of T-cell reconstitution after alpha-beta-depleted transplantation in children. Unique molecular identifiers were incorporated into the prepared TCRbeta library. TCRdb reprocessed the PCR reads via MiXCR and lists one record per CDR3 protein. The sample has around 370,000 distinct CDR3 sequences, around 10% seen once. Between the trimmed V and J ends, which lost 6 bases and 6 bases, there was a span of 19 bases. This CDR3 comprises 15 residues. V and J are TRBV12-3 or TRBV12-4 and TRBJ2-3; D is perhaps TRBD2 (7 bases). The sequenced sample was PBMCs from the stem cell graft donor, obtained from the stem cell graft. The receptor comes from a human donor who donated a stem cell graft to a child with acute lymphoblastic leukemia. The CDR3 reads CASSLPGGLGDTQYF. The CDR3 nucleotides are TGTGCCAGCAGCCTACCCGGGGGGCTAGGGGATACGCAGTATTTT.